This TCR beta chain was sequenced in a study of CD8 T cells in ankylosing spondylitis. Study-level points and caveats: It appeared that ankylosing spondylitis blood was characterized by a TCR beta motif of several highly homologous variants.

The table lists this clonotype with a few counts. The antigen is undetermined. Quantitative 5'-RACE with molecular barcodes produced the TCR beta libraries. TCRdb passed the 5' RACE reads through MiXCR, listing each CDR3 protein once. The repertoire consists of about 800,000 distinct CDR3 sequences, with 10% to 15% occurring once and the leading ten covering 0.51%. Per the germline V gene, CDR1 is SQVTM and CDR2 is ANQGSEA. The CDR3 is 16 amino acids. Trimming pared 4 bases from V and 4 bases from J, leaving 22 bases between. The specimen sequenced was blood, either unsorted or a sorted T cell fraction (not recorded which). The gene calls are TRBV29-1 and TRBJ2-5; TRBD2 might be the D (6 bases). This TCR was sampled from a male donor with ankylosing spondylitis. DNA of the CDR3: TGCAGCGTTGTTGGTAGATCGGGGGTTTGGGGAGAGACCCAGTACTTC. Protein product: CSVVGRSGVWGETQYF.